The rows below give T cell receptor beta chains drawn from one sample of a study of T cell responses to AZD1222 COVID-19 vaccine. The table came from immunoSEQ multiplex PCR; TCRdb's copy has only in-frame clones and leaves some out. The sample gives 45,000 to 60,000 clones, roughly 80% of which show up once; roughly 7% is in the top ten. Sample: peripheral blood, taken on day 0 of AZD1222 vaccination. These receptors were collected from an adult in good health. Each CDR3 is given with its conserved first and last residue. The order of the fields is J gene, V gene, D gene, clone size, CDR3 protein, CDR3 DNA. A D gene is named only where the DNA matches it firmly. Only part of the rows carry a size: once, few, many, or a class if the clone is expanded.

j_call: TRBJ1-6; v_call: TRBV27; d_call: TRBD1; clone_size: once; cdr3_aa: CASSLSTGTVNNSPLHF; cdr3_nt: TGTGCCAGCAGTTTATCTACCGGGACAGTAAATAATTCACCCCTCCACTTT
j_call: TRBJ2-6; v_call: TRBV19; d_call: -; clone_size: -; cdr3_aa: CASSIITRGANVLTF; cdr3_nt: TGTGCCAGTAGTATAATTACCCGAGGGGCCAACGTCCTGACTTTC
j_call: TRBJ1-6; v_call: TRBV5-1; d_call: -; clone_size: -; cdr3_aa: CASTSANDSPLHF; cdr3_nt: TGCGCCAGCACGTCCGCGAATGATTCACCCCTCCACTTT
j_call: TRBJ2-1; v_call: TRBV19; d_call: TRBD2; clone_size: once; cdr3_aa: CASSIPAGGPNEQFF; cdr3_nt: TGTGCCAGTAGTATTCCTGCGGGAGGGCCCAATGAGCAGTTCTTC
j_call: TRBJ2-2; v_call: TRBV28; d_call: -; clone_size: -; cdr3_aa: CASSSRARNTGELFF; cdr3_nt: TGTGCCAGCAGTTCCCGCGCCAGGAACACCGGGGAGCTGTTTTTT
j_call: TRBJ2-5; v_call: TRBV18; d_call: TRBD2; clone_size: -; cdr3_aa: CASSPGLAGLTQYF; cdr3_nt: TGTGCCAGCTCACCAGGACTAGCGGGCCTCACCCAGTACTTC
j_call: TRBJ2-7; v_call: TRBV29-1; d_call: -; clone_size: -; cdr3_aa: CSAGRTERDEQYF; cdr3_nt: TGCAGCGCCGGCCGGACGGAAAGGGACGAGCAGTACTTC
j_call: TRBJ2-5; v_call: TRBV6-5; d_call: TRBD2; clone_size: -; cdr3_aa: CAGRTSGSQETQYF; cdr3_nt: TGTGCCGGACGGACTAGCGGTTCCCAAGAGACCCAGTACTTC
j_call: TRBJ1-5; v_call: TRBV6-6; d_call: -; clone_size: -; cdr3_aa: CASTSGDQPQHF; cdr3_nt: TGTGCCAGCACCTCGGGTGATCAGCCCCAGCATTTT
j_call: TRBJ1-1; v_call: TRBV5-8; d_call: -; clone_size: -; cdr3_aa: CASSLGGVGTEAFF; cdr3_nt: TGTGCCAGCAGCTTGGGGGGGGTGGGCACTGAAGCTTTCTTT
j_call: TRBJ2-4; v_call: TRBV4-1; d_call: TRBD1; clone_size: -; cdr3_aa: CASSSLTRDRRFQYF; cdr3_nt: TGCGCCAGCAGCTCCCTCACCCGGGACAGAAGGTTTCAGTACTTC
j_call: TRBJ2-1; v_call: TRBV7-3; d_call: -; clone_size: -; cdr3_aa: CASSKDSYYNEQFF; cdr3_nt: TGTGCCAGCAGCAAGGACTCATACTACAATGAGCAGTTCTTC
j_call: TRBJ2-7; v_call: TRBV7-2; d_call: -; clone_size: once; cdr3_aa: CASSPDTGSSYEQYF; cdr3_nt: TGTGCCAGCAGCCCGGATACGGGGAGCTCCTACGAGCAGTACTTC
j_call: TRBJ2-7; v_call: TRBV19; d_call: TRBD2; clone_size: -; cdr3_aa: CASSTSSPGGRNEQYF; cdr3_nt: TGTGCCAGTAGTACCTCCTCCCCGGGGGGGAGGAACGAGCAGTACTTC
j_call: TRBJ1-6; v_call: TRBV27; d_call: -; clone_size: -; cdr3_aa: CASSLGAPPDNSPLHF; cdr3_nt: TGTGCCAGCAGTTTAGGGGCCCCTCCTGATAATTCACCCCTCCACTTT
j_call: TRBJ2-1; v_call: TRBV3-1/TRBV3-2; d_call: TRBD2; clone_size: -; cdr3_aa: CASSQDPRLAGGPFEQFF; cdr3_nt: TGTGCCAGCAGCCAAGATCCCCGACTAGCGGGGGGGCCCTTTGAGCAGTTCTTC